One sample yielded the 5 T cell receptor beta chains listed below, sequenced in a study of synovial regulatory T cells in juvenile arthritis (dated by TCRdb to about 2015). The library was generated by the immunoSEQ multiplex PCR assay. TCRdb obtained this table from immuneACCESS and retained in-frame rearrangements with V and J assigned. These tables miss some clones; where compared with another copy, unresolved V genes account for less than half of the shortfall, and the remainder is unexplained. This sample's clone table shows 9,000 to 10,000 clones. Approximately 1.2% of the sample goes to the ten largest clones. Source material: Treg cells from blood. Per the publication, the cell subset or site label means: remaining (HLA-DR-negative) circulating blood Treg cells. These receptors came from a donor aged 2-30 years with juvenile idiopathic arthritis.

Its frequency marks this clone as medium-sized. This chain links TRBV19 with TRBJ2-1; the TRBD1 assignment by TCRdb is unverifiable without DNA. Germline CDR1 is LNHDA and CDR2 is SQIVND (reference sequence). This CDR3 has 14 amino acids. No DNA has been recorded. CDR3 residues: CASSPGTNYNEQFF.

The V gene is TRBV5-1, the J gene TRBJ2-2; the D gene TCRdb calls, TRBD2, cannot be checked with no DNA. The germline gives CDR1 SGHRS, CDR2 YFSETQ. This CDR3 spans 17 amino acids. The DNA is unrecorded. The CDR3 reads CASSSRTSGVNTGELFF.

The rearrangement uses TRBV4-2 and TRBJ2-7; TCRdb indicates TRBD1, and absent DNA this call remains unverified. CDR1 is LGHNA and CDR2 is YNFKEQ in the germline V gene. This CDR3 has 13 amino acids. The nucleotide record is missing. CDR3 sequence: CASAGPSSYEQYF.

V is TRBV10-3 and J is TRBJ2-7. This CDR3 region has 14 residues. Only the protein is on record. Germline V gene data show CDR1 as ENHRY and CDR2 as SYGVKD. The CDR3 here is CAIKSREYGYEQYF.

The gene calls are TRBV19 and TRBJ2-2; TCRdb's D call, TRBD2, is unchecked because there is no DNA. The CDR3 sequence is 15 residues long. The DNA is unrecorded. Germline assignment: CDR1 LNHDA and CDR2 SQIVND (reference sequence). The CDR3 here is CASKSSALNTGELFF.